The 5 T cell receptor beta chains below come from one sample, sequenced in a study of T cells in tumors after PD-1 blockade. Sequencing was performed with immunoSEQ multiplex PCR; in TCRdb, only in-frame clones are kept and a portion is missing. The sample yields a few thousand clones, about two thirds seen once. The starting material was tumor tissue, obtained before anti-PD-1 treatment. These receptors originate from a human donor with basal cell carcinoma.

As DNA, the CDR3 is TGTGCCAGCAGCTATGCGGACAGGAGCAATGAGCAGTTCTTC. Its protein is CASSYADRSNEQFF. The rearrangement joins TRBV7-8 to TRBJ2-1, with 7 bases lining up with TRBD1. This CDR3 has 14 amino acids. Germline-derived CDR1 and CDR2 are SGHVS and FQNEAQ. The ends lost 4 bases at V and 6 bases at J; junction bases unmatched: 6.

The chain combines TRBV29-1 with TRBJ2-3, with TRBD2 matching 10 bases. Trimming removed 7 bases from V and 6 bases from J; junction bases left unmatched: 7. The CDR3 has 13 amino acids. The germline CDR1 and CDR2 sequences are SQVTM and ANQGSEA. The CDR3 sequence: CSARLAGRDTQYF. The CDR3 nucleotides are TGCAGCGCTAGACTAGCGGGCCGGGATACGCAGTATTTT.

This chain links TRBV10-3 with TRBJ2-1, with TRBD2 matching 16 bases. This CDR3 comprises 17 residues. Losses at the gene ends were 2 bases for V and 9 bases for J; bases not matched to a gene: 7. Germline assignment: CDR1 ENHRY and CDR2 SYGVKD. The DNA for the CDR3 is TGTGCCATCAGTGAGCCTGGGACTAGCGGGAGGGCCAGTGAGCAGTTCTTC. It codes for CAISEPGTSGRASEQFF.

CDR3 sequence reads: CASTVLAGAINEQFF. The CDR3 DNA follows: TGTGCCAGCACTGTACTAGCGGGTGCCATCAATGAGCAGTTCTTC. The chain couples TRBV2 to TRBJ2-1; 9 bases map to TRBD2. V lost 7 bases and J lost 6; bases outside the gene matches: 10. This CDR3 is 15 amino acids long. Germline CDR1 is SNHLY and CDR2 is FYNNEI.

The genes are TRBV19 and TRBJ1-1, with 7 bases fitting TRBD1. CDR3 length equals 11 residues. Germline values: CDR1 LNHDA, CDR2 SQIVND (reference sequence). Trimming removed 6 bases from V and 7 bases from J; junction bases left unmatched: 2. CDR3 loop: CASSRQGEAFF. CDR3 nucleotide sequence: TGTGCCAGTAGCAGACAGGGTGAAGCTTTCTTT.